The 6 T cell receptor beta chains listed next were all sequenced from one sample in a study of CD8 T cells in ankylosing spondylitis. Study outcomes and limitations: A motif in TCR beta, a set of eight or nine highly homologous variants, appeared characteristic of ankylosing spondylitis blood.

These receptors are not linked to any known antigen. From the 5' RACE reads, TCRdb called clonotypes with MiXCR, one entry per CDR3 protein. This table has roughly 300,000 distinct CDR3 sequences, 6.5% to 10% appearing once. The sequencing input was blood, either unsorted or a sorted T cell fraction (not recorded which). Receptors were obtained from a male donor with ankylosing spondylitis.

This chain uses TRBV10-3 with TRBJ2-2; D possibly corresponds to TRBD2 (7 bases). The CDR3 is made up of 14 amino acids. The ends were cut back, 4 bases at V and 8 bases at J, with 14 bases in the middle. Germline V gene data show CDR1 as ENHRY and CDR2 as SYGVKD. CDR3 region: CAISAGGRWGELFF. In DNA form, the CDR3 reads TGTGCCATCAGTGCCGGGGGGCGATGGGGGGAGCTGTTTTTT.

This clonotype was counted a few times. CDR3 sequence (DNA): TGTGCCAGCAGCTTTTCCCCCCGAGGGTATGAGCAGTTCTTC. Translated: CASSFSPRGYEQFF. V gene TRBV7-9 combines with J gene TRBJ2-1; the D gene is possibly TRBD2 (5 bases). CDR1 and CDR2 from the germline V gene are SEHNR and FQNEAQ (reference sequence). V shed 3 bases and J shed 8 bases, with 14 bases lying between them. The CDR3 is 14 residues long.

This clonotype has more than one count but fewer than ten. The chain carries TRBV11-2 and TRBJ2-4; no clear D gene. The CDR3 is 15 residues long. Deletions cut 8 bases from V and 7 bases from J, with 21 bases between. Germline assignment: CDR1 SGHAT and CDR2 FQNNGV. CDR3 sequence (DNA): TGTGCCAGCTCCTACGCCTCGCAACTTACCAACATTCAGTACTTC. The encoded protein is CASSYASQLTNIQYF.

This clonotype has a count of ten or more. The chain carries TRBV4-1 and TRBJ2-5, with TRBD2 matching over 10 bases. Trimming at V came to 4 bases and at J to 5 bases, leaving 4 bases not matched to a gene. Germline CDR1 reads MGHRA; CDR2 reads YSYEKL. The CDR3 length is 14 residues. CDR3 amino acids: CASSPTSGKETQYF. The CDR3 DNA reads TGCGCCAGCAGCCCTACTAGCGGGAAGGAGACCCAGTACTTC.

There are a few counts of this clonotype. The chain links TRBV29-1 to TRBJ2-1; D unclear. This CDR3 has 13 residues. V was shortened by 4 bases and J by 7 bases, with 14 bases between the two germline ends. Germline CDR1 SQVTM, CDR2 ANQGSEA. CDR3 loop: CSVGAAARNEQFF. For the CDR3, the DNA is TGCAGCGTTGGGGCCGCCGCAAGAAATGAGCAGTTCTTC.

This clonotype has a count of ten or more. The chain has TRBV11-2 and TRBJ2-1, with 9 bases identical to TRBD2. The V and J ends lost 2 bases and 7 bases, in that order; junction bases with no gene match: 6. This CDR3 has 15 amino acids. The V gene's germline CDR1 is SGHAT and CDR2 FQNNGV. The CDR3 DNA reads TGTGCCAGCAGCTTATTTAGCGGGAGAGGTAATGAGCAGTTCTTC. The encoded protein is CASSLFSGRGNEQFF.